In its sample, the clone carrying this T cell receptor (beta chain) was seen a few times. Assay used: immunoSEQ multiplex PCR; TCRdb lists only in-frame clones, some missing. The table shows some 5,600 clones, with approximately 71% occurring only once. V lost 2 bases to trimming and J lost 2 bases, with 19 bases between them. Looked up from germline, CDR1 is KGHSH and CDR2 is LQKENI. This CDR3 comprises 17 residues. This specimen belongs to a study of sequential checkpoint blockade in melanoma. Noted treatment: randomized to nivolumab then ipilimumab (arm A) or the reverse (arm B). This sample comprised CD8+ T cells sorted from blood (inferred from file names), obtained from a patient given nivolumab and ipilimumab in sequence. The chain combines TRBV18 with TRBJ2-7; D might be TRBD2 (6 bases). The receptor was derived from a human patient with melanoma. Some clones in this sample may be carry-over from other donors' samples. The CDR3: CASSPERYRDSAYEQYF. Here the CDR3 DNA reads TGTGCCAGCTCACCAGAGAGATACCGGGACTCCGCCTACGAGCAGTACTTC.